This is a list of T cell receptor beta chains from one sample in a study of memory CD8 T cells in hepatitis C reinfection. Clones were sequenced by immunoSEQ multiplex PCR, and TCRdb holds only the in-frame ones, with some missing. The sample holds a few hundred clones, 65% to 70% seen once. Sequenced material: HCV tetramer-positive CD8+ T cells sorted from blood. Receptors originate from a man aged 18 to 30 with hepatitis C virus infection. Both conserved end residues are part of each CDR3. Expanded clones are given a class, and other clones once, few, many or no size at all.

v_gene: TRBV11-2
j_gene: TRBJ2-3
abundance: NA
CDR3aa: CASSRGLAGDADTQYF

v_gene: TRBV18
j_gene: TRBJ2-1
abundance: NA
CDR3aa: CASSPELAGVNNEQFF

v_gene: TRBV28
j_gene: TRBJ2-7
abundance: NA
CDR3aa: CASSLGGGRYEQYF

v_gene: TRBV4-2
j_gene: TRBJ2-2
abundance: NA
CDR3aa: CASSQVTGTSVANTGELFF

v_gene: TRBV4-1
j_gene: TRBJ2-1
abundance: NA
CDR3aa: CASSDGTSGGYQETQFF

v_gene: TRBV4-2
j_gene: TRBJ2-2
abundance: NA
CDR3aa: CASSQEVSEGTGELFF

v_gene: TRBV4-2
j_gene: TRBJ2-2
abundance: few
CDR3aa: CASSQEMASGGGGELFF

v_gene: TRBV4-2
j_gene: TRBJ2-7
abundance: NA
CDR3aa: CASSQELGQWGEQYF

v_gene: TRBV4-2
j_gene: TRBJ2-2
abundance: NA
CDR3aa: CASSQATGTGVANTGELFF

v_gene: TRBV5-6
j_gene: TRBJ2-2
abundance: NA
CDR3aa: CASRRGNTGELFF

v_gene: TRBV29-1
j_gene: TRBJ1-1
abundance: NA
CDR3aa: CSVEGGQGVLETEAFF

v_gene: TRBV28
j_gene: TRBJ1-2
abundance: NA
CDR3aa: CAGYAGTGVHGYTF

v_gene: TRBV5-5
j_gene: TRBJ1-1
abundance: NA
CDR3aa: CASSSERVGSGGNTEAFF

v_gene: TRBV15
j_gene: TRBJ1-5
abundance: NA
CDR3aa: CATSRPGRGDEPQHF